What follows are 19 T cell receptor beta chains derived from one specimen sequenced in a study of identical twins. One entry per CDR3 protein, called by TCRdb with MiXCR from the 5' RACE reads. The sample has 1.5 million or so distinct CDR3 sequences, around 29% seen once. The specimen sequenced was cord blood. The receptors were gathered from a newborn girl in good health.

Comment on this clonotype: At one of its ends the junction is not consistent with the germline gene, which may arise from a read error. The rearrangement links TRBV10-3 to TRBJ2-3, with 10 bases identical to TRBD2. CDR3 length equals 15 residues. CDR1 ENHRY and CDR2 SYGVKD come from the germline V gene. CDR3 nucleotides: TGTGCCATCAGTGGGAGCGGGAGGGGCACAGATACGCAGTCTTTT. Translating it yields CAISGSGRGTDTQSF.

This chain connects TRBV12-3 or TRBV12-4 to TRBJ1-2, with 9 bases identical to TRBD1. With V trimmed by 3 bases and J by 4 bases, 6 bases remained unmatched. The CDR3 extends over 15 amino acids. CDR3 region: CASSFRQGVGYGYTF. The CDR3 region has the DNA TGTGCCAGCAGTTTCCGACAGGGGGTCGGCTATGGCTACACCTTC.

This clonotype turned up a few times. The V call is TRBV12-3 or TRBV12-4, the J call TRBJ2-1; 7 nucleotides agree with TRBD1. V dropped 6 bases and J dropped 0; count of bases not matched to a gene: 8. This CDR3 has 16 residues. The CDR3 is CASRGPGTDSYNEQFF. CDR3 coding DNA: TGTGCCAGCAGAGGACCCGGGACAGACTCCTACAATGAGCAGTTCTTC.

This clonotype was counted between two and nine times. The CDR3 here is CASSLAGIGSKNIQYF. CDR3 in DNA: TGTGCCAGCAGCTTAGCAGGGATCGGGTCCAAAAACATTCAGTACTTC. J is TRBJ2-4 and V is TRBV7-2; no firm D call. The V and J ends lost 0 bases and 2 bases respectively, with 11 bases between them. The CDR3 covers 16 residues. In germline, CDR1 is SGHTA, CDR2 FQGNSA.

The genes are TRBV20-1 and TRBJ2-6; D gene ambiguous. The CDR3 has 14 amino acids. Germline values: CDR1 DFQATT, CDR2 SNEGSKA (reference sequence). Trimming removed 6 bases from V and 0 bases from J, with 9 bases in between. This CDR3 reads CSAPPSSGANVLTF. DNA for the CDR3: TGCAGTGCACCCCCCAGCTCTGGGGCCAACGTCCTGACTTTC.

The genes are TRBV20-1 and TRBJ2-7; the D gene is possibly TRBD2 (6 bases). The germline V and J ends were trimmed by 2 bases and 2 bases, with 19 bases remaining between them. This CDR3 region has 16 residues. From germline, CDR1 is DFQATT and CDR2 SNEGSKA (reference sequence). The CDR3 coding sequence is TGCAGTGCTAGAAAACAAAAAGCGGGTTTAACCTACGAGCAGTACTTC. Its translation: CSARKQKAGLTYEQYF.

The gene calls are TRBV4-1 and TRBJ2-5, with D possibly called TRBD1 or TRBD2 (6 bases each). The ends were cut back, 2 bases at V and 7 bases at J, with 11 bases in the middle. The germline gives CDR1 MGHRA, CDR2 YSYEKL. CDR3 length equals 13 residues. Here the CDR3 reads CASSQRGGGTQYF. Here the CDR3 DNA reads TGCGCCAGCAGCCAAAGAGGGGGAGGGACCCAGTACTTC.

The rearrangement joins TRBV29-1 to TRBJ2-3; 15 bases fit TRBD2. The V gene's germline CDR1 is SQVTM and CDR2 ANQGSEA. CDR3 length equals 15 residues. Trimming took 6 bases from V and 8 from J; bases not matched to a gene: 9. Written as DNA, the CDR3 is TGCAGCGTCCGGGGACTAGCGGGAGGCGGTGGTACGCAGTATTTT. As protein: CSVRGLAGGGGTQYF.

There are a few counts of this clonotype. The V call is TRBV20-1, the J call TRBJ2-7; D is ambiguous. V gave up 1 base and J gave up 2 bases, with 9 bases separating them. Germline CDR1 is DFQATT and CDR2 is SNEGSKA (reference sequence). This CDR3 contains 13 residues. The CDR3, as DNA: TGCAGTGCTAGAGGACTTTCCCCCTACGAGCAGTACTTC. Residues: CSARGLSPYEQYF.

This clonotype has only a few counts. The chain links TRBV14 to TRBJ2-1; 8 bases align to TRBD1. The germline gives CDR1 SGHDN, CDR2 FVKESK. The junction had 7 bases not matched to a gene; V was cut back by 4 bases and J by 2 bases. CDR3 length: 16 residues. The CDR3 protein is CASSLATGGTYNEQFF. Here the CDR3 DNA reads TGTGCCAGCAGCCTAGCCACAGGGGGAACCTACAATGAGCAGTTCTTC. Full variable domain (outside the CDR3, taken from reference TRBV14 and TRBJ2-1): EAGVTQFPSHSVIEKGQTVTLRCDPISGHDNLYWYRRVMGKEIKFLLHFVKESKQDESGMPNNRFLAERTGGTYSTLKVQPAELEDSGVYFCASSLATGGTYNEQFFGPGTRLTVL.

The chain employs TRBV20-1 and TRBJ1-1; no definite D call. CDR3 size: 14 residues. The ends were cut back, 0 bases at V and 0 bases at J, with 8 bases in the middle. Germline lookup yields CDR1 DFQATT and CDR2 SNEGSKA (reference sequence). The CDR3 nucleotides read TGCAGTGCTAGAGAAGTGGGAATGAACACTGAAGCTTTCTTT. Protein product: CSAREVGMNTEAFF.

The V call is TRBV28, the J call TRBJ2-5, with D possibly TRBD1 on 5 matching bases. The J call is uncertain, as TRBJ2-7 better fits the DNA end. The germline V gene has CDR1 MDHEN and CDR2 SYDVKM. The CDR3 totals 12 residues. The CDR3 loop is CASGANPYEQYF. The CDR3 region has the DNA TGTGCCAGCGGGGCAAACCCCTACGAGCAGTACTTC.

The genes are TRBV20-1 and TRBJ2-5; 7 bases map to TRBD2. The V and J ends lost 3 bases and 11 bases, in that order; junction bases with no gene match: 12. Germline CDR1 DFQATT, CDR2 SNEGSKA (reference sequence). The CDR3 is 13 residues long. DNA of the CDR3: TGCAGTGCTAGTGATGGCGGGAGTGGGGAGCAGTACTTC. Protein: CSASDGGSGEQYF.

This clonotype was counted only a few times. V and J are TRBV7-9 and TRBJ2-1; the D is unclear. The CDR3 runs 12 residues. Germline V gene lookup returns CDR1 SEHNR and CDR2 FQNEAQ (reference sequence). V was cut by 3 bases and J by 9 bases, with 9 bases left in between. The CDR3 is CASSFGLLEQFF. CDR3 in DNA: TGTGCCAGCAGCTTTGGTCTACTTGAGCAGTTCTTC.

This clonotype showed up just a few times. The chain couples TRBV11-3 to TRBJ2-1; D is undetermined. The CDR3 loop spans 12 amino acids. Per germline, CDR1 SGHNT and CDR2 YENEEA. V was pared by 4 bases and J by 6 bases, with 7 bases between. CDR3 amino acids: CASSSRSNEQFF. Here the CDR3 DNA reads TGTGCCAGCAGCTCTCGCTCCAATGAGCAGTTCTTC.

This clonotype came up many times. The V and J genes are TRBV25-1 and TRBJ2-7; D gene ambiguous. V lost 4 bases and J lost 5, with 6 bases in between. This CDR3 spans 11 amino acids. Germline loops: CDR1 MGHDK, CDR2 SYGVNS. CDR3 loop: CASSAPNEQYF. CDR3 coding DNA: TGTGCCAGCAGTGCCCCGAACGAGCAGTACTTC.

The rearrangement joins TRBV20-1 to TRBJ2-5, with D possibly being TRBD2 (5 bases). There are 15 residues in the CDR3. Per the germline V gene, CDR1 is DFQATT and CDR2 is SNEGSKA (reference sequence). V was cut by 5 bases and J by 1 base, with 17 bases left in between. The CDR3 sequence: CSAGALYGIQETQYF. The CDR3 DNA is TGCAGTGCTGGAGCATTGTACGGGATCCAAGAGACCCAGTACTTC.

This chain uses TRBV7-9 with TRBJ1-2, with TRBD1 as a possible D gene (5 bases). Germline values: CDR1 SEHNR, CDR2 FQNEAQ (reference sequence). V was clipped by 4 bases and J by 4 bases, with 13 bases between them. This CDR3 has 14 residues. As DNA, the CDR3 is TGTGCCAGCAGCTCTTTCGAGGGACCCTATGGCTACACCTTC. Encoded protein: CASSSFEGPYGYTF. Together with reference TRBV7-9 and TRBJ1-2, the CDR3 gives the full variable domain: DTGVSQNPRHKITKRGQNVTFRCDPISEHNRLYWYRQTLGQGPEFLTYFQNEAQLEKSRLLSDRFSAERPKGSFSTLEIQRTEQGDSAMYLCASSSFEGPYGYTFGSGTRLTVV.

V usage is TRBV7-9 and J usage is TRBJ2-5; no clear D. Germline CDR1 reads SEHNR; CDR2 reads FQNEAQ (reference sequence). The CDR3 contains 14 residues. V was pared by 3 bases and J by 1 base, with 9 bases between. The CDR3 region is CASSLSEFQETQYF. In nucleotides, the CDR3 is TGTGCCAGCAGCTTGTCTGAGTTCCAAGAGACCCAGTACTTC.